This TCR beta chain was obtained from a study of blood T cell repertoires in COVID-19. Study summary: The cDNA or gDNA used as material had been derived from T cells, B-cell-depleted T cells, or PBMCs.

Repertoires were generated with immunoSEQ multiplex PCR, while TCRdb's copy carries only in-frame clones and drops some. The sample holds under 300,000 clones, 86% seen once. Patients in Seattle were enrolled during active infection, then followed longitudinally. Germline V gene lookup returns CDR1 SGHNT and CDR2 YYREEE (reference sequence). Trimming pared 2 bases from V and 9 bases from J, leaving 18 bases between. This CDR3 has 14 residues. The chain carries TRBV5-4 and TRBJ2-7; D may be TRBD2 (5 bases). Sequenced sample: peripheral blood. The sequence derives from a woman in her thirties with COVID-19, enrolled during active disease. CDR3: CASSFDRPGVGQYF. In DNA form, the CDR3 reads TGTGCCAGCAGCTTCGACCGGCCCGGGGTAGGGCAGTACTTC.